The 22 T cell receptor beta chains below come from one sample, sequenced in a study of blood T cell repertoires in COVID-19. The table came from immunoSEQ multiplex PCR; TCRdb's copy has only in-frame clones and leaves some out. There are about 160,000 clones in the sample; about 86% occur only once, and about 7% lies in the top ten. The specimen was peripheral blood. The receptors here all came from a man aged 50-59 years with active or convalescent COVID-19.

The V gene is TRBV30, the J gene TRBJ2-2, with 8 bases that match TRBD2. V was pared by 6 bases and J by 7 bases, with 7 bases of the junction left unmatched. The CDR3 runs 13 residues. Germline V gene sequence: CDR1 GTSNPN, CDR2 SVGIG (reference sequence). The CDR3 DNA sequence: TGTGCCTGTAGCGGGATAGGGGGCGGGGAGCTGTTTTTT. This gives the protein CACSGIGGGELFF.

This chain connects TRBV24-1 to TRBJ1-2; 9 bases align to TRBD1. Germline assignment: CDR1 KGHDR and CDR2 SFDVKD. This CDR3 has 16 amino acids. With V trimmed by 3 bases and J by 2 bases, 6 bases remained unmatched. CDR3 in amino acids: CATSDPGTGTNYGYTF. CDR3 sequence (DNA): TGTGCCACCAGTGATCCAGGGACAGGGACCAACTATGGCTACACCTTC.

This clone appeared once. The chain links TRBV11-2 to TRBJ2-1, with 7 nucleotides matching TRBD2. The CDR3 totals 15 residues. Germline values: CDR1 SGHAT, CDR2 FQNNGV. V shed 6 bases and J 3 bases; nucleotides not matched to a gene: 8. The CDR3 loop is CASRWTRRSYNEQFF. In DNA form, the CDR3 reads TGTGCCAGCAGGTGGACTAGACGAAGCTACAATGAGCAGTTCTTC.

The chain is built from TRBV5-1 and TRBJ2-5, with 7 bases matching TRBD2. The trim removed 4 bases at V and 3 bases at J, leaving 6 bases unmatched. The CDR3 sequence is 14 residues long. Germline V gene data show CDR1 as SGHRS and CDR2 as YFSETQ. The CDR3 bases are TGCGCCAGCAGCCCGATAGCGGGTGAAGAGACCCAGTACTTC. It is translated as CASSPIAGEETQYF.

The CDR3 spells CSVVLAGPRSEQFF. For the CDR3, the DNA is TGCAGCGTAGTACTAGCGGGTCCTCGGAGTGAGCAGTTCTTC. The chain has TRBV29-1 and TRBJ2-1, with TRBD2 matching over 9 bases. This CDR3 spans 14 amino acids. J gave up 9 bases and V 6 bases, and 12 bases lay outside the gene matches. Per germline, CDR1 SQVTM and CDR2 ANQGSEA.

The rearrangement uses TRBV3-1 (or the pseudogene TRBV3-2) and TRBJ2-5; D perhaps matches TRBD1 (5 bases). Germline CDR1 reads LGHDT; CDR2 reads YNNKEL (reference sequence). The CDR3 contains 14 residues. V gave up 0 bases and J gave up 4 bases, with 9 bases separating them. The CDR3 DNA sequence: TGTGCCAGCAGCCAAGAAATCCAGGGAGAGACCCAGTACTTC. Protein product: CASSQEIQGETQYF.

The J gene is TRBJ2-5, the V gene TRBV13, with 10 bases identical to TRBD1. CDR3 size: 15 residues. Germline V gene data show CDR1 as PRHDT and CDR2 as FYEKMQ (reference sequence). Trimming cost V 4 bases and J 5 bases; bases outside gene matches: 7. The CDR3 nucleotides read TGTGCCAGCAGCTCGCGACAGGGGGCCCGGGAGACCCAGTACTTC. Translating gives CASSSRQGARETQYF.

This clone was recorded only once. The chain is built from TRBV30 and TRBJ2-1; 7 nucleotides agree with TRBD2. CDR3 length: 16 amino acids. The V and J ends lost 0 bases and 7 bases, in that order; junction bases with no gene match: 12. Germline V gene data show CDR1 as GTSNPN and CDR2 as SVGIG (reference sequence). As DNA, the CDR3 is TGTGCCTGGAGTGTTTTTCCTTGGGGAGGGCCGAATGAGCAGTTCTTC. Its protein product is CAWSVFPWGGPNEQFF.

The V gene is TRBV5-4, the J gene TRBJ2-7, with D possibly being TRBD2 (6 bases). This CDR3 comprises 14 residues. Deletions cut 6 bases from V and 5 bases from J, with 18 bases between. CDR1 and CDR2 from the germline V gene are SGHNT and YYREEE (reference sequence). In DNA form, the CDR3 reads TGTGCCAGCAAACCGGCTGGGAGGATAGACGAGCAGTACTTC. The encoded protein is CASKPAGRIDEQYF.

The rearrangement uses TRBV11-2 and TRBJ2-1, with 11 bases that match TRBD2. Germline V lookup: CDR1 SGHAT, CDR2 FQNNGV. After removal of 1 base from V and 3 bases from J, the junction contained 2 bases not matched to a gene. The CDR3 spans 16 residues. For the CDR3, the DNA is TGTGCCAGCAGCTTAGGACTAGCGGGATACTACAATGAGCAGTTCTTC. Translated, it gives CASSLGLAGYYNEQFF.

The chain links TRBV9 to TRBJ1-2; D unclear. The CDR3 runs to 13 residues. The germline V gene has CDR1 SGDLS and CDR2 YYNGEE. V gave up 3 bases and J gave up 8 bases, with 14 bases separating them. The CDR3 is CASSAVEFRGYTF. Here the CDR3 DNA reads TGTGCCAGCAGCGCGGTAGAGTTTCGGGGCTACACCTTC.

This clone was detected once. The chain carries TRBV19 and TRBJ1-2, with 7 bases identical to TRBD1. This CDR3 is 13 amino acids long. V dropped 5 bases and J dropped 4; count of bases not matched to a gene: 4. Germline V gene lookup returns CDR1 LNHDA and CDR2 SQIVND (reference sequence). CDR3 in amino acids: CASSAGQVYGYTF. CDR3 bases: TGTGCCAGTAGTGCCGGACAGGTCTATGGCTACACCTTC.

This chain joins TRBV11-3 and TRBJ2-3; the match to TRBD2 covers 11 bases. CDR3 length: 16 amino acids. The germline V gene has CDR1 SGHNT and CDR2 YENEEA. The trim removed 4 bases at V and 2 bases at J, leaving 5 bases unmatched. CDR3 residues: CASSWGLAEITDTQYF. The CDR3 region has the DNA TGTGCCAGCAGCTGGGGACTAGCGGAAATCACAGATACGCAGTATTTT. The complete variable domain, with remaining parts taken from reference TRBV11-3 and TRBJ2-3, reads EAGVVQSPRYKIIEKKQPVAFWCNPISGHNTLYWYLQNLGQGPELLIRYENEEAVDDSQLPKDRFSAERLKGVDSTLKIQPAELGDSAVYLCASSWGLAEITDTQYFGPGTRLTVL.

The table lists this clone with a few counts. The V call is TRBV24-1, the J call TRBJ1-3; D unclear. The CDR3 spans 14 residues. V lost 4 bases and J 4 bases, leaving 10 bases between the germline ends. Germline V CDR1 and CDR2: KGHDR, SFDVKD. The CDR3 DNA reads as TGTGCCACCAGTGACCCTACCTGGGGAAACACCATATATTTT. Translating gives CATSDPTWGNTIYF.

The chain combines TRBV10-3 with TRBJ1-1; 8 positions match TRBD1. This CDR3 has 12 amino acids. Germline V gives CDR1 ENHRY, CDR2 SYGVKD. The V and J ends lost 6 bases and 6 bases, in that order; junction bases with no gene match: 3. Here the CDR3 reads CAISQDRAEAFF. The CDR3 DNA reads as TGTGCCATCAGCCAGGACAGGGCTGAAGCTTTCTTT.

This clone has a handful of counts. The chain employs TRBV7-9 and TRBJ2-7; tentatively, D is TRBD2 (5 bases). V was trimmed by 3 bases and J by 3 bases, leaving 15 bases between them. The CDR3 length is 15 residues. Per germline, CDR1 SEHNR and CDR2 FQNEAQ (reference sequence). The CDR3 reads CASSFRAVPNYEQYF. The DNA of the CDR3 is TGTGCCAGCAGCTTCCGAGCGGTACCCAACTACGAGCAGTACTTC.

This chain connects TRBV30 to TRBJ1-2, with D possibly matching TRBD1 (6 bases). V was clipped by 3 bases and J by 5 bases, with 13 bases between them. Germline loops: CDR1 GTSNPN, CDR2 SVGIG (reference sequence). The CDR3 is 13 amino acids. Written as DNA, the CDR3 is TGTGCCTGGAGCCTCAGGGGCGCGTATGGCTACACCTTC. It yields the protein CAWSLRGAYGYTF. Filled out from reference TRBV30 and TRBJ1-2, the complete variable domain reads SQTIHQWPATLVQPVGSPLSLECTVEGTSNPNLYWYRQAAGRGLQLLFYSVGIGQISSEVPQNLSASRPQDRQFILSSKKLLLSDSGFYLCAWSLRGAYGYTFGSGTRLTVV.

In its sample, this clone was seen once. The chain combines TRBV24-1 with TRBJ2-5; possible D gene TRBD2, 5 bases. V lost 4 bases to trimming and J lost 2 bases, with 10 bases between them. The CDR3 sequence is 14 residues long. The germline gives CDR1 KGHDR, CDR2 SFDVKD. The CDR3 bases are TGTGCCACCAGTGAGGAGCCGGGACAAGAGACCCAGTACTTC. Translation: CATSEEPGQETQYF.

The V call is TRBV6-2 or TRBV6-3, the J call TRBJ2-2; 14 bases line up with TRBD2. The V gene end was trimmed by 5 bases and the J gene end by 6 bases; junction bases not matched to a gene: 11. CDR3 length: 18 amino acids. In germline, CDR1 is MNHEY, CDR2 SVGEGT. Here the CDR3 DNA reads TGTGCCAGCAGTCCCCCCGGGACTAGCGGGAGAGGGGCCGGGGAGCTGTTTTTT. Translating it yields CASSPPGTSGRGAGELFF.

In this sample, this clone turned up once. V usage is TRBV5-1 and J usage is TRBJ1-2, with 12 bases identical to TRBD1. From germline, CDR1 is SGHRS and CDR2 YFSETQ. V shed 4 bases and J 7 bases; nucleotides not matched to a gene: 5. The CDR3 loop spans 14 amino acids. Written as DNA, the CDR3 is TGCGCCAGCAGCCCGGGACAGGGGGCGGGTGGCTACACCTTC. Its translation is CASSPGQGAGGYTF. The complete variable domain, with remaining parts taken from reference TRBV5-1 and TRBJ1-2, reads KAGVTQTPRYLIKTRGQQVTLSCSPISGHRSVSWYQQTPGQGLQFLFEYFSETQRNKGNFPGRFSGRQFSNSRSEMNVSTLELGDSALYLCASSPGQGAGGYTFGSGTRLTVV.

This clone was counted once. The J gene is TRBJ2-2, the V gene TRBV27, with a weak D call TRBD1 (6 bases). The germline V gene encodes CDR1 MNHEY and CDR2 SMNVEV (reference sequence). V dropped 1 base and J dropped 6 bases, with 30 bases sitting between them. This CDR3 has 21 residues. CDR3 sequence reads: CASSLYISWTGGDLMPGELFF. The CDR3 DNA follows: TGTGCCAGCAGTTTATATATTTCTTGGACTGGGGGCGATTTAATGCCCGGGGAGCTGTTTTTT.

The chain has TRBV29-1 and TRBJ2-7; no clear D gene. Germline values: CDR1 SQVTM, CDR2 ANQGSEA. V was shortened by 4 bases and J by 0 bases, with 10 bases between the two germline ends. The CDR3 covers 13 residues. The CDR3 region is CSVVTRYSYEQYF. CDR3 coding DNA: TGCAGCGTTGTAACCCGGTACTCCTACGAGCAGTACTTC.